The text below deals with one TCR beta chain. The antigen remains undetermined. The CDR3 does not close with the conserved phenylalanine or tryptophan, likely indicating a read error. The limits of the CDR3 on the DNA are not certain, so only TCRdb's listed CDR3 is given. The record originates from a study of CD8+ T cells in alopecia areata. Findings and caveats of the study: Possibly because of HLA-related factors, TCR sharing was less clear across patients than in mice. In scalp and blood during tofacitinib, many expanded lesional clones persisted. Sequenced scalp T cells also include alphabeta T cells resident in normal skin.

The CDR3 region is 11 residues in length, termini included. Germline V gene sequence: CDR1 SGHDT, CDR2 YYEEEE. The treatment is: oral pan-JAK inhibitor, 5-10 mg twice daily. Specimens obtained from alopecia areata patients comprised lesional scalp punch biopsies and peripheral blood. Extracted RNA was reverse transcribed into cDNA, the sequencing template. TCRdb's table, derived via immunoSEQ multiplex PCR, lists solely in-frame clones and lacks some. The sample has about 180,000 clones; about 48% are singletons. The input for sequencing was CD8+ T cells sorted from blood, taken at week 24, from a patient treated with tofacitinib. This sequence originates from a human donor with alopecia areata. The V gene is TRBV5-6, the J gene TRBJ1-2. The CDR3 reads CASSYSGLTAS.